One T cell receptor beta chain is described in this entry. The data originate from a study of blood T cell repertoires in COVID-19. Losses at the gene ends were 4 bases for V and 1 base for J; bases not matched to a gene: 10. Germline V gene lookup returns CDR1 SGHNT and CDR2 YYREEE (reference sequence). The CDR3 has 16 residues. Sequencing was performed with immunoSEQ multiplex PCR; in TCRdb, only in-frame clones are kept and a portion is missing. The table has around 84,000 clones, roughly 78% seen once; the top ten hold around 33%. The gene calls are TRBV5-4 and TRBJ1-2, with 7 bases identical to TRBD1. The sample was peripheral blood. The source of this sequence is a man between 60 and 75 years old with COVID-19, enrolled during active disease. DNA of the CDR3: TGTGCCAGCAGCCGGGACAGCCAATCTCTTAACTATGGCTACACCTTC. Amino acids: CASSRDSQSLNYGYTF.